This T cell receptor beta chain was found in a study of response to subunit inactivated influenza vaccine. Study-wide points: Researchers suggested that each seasonal influenza vaccination recruits few new T cells.

TCRdb reanalysed the RT-PCR reads using MiXCR and keeps one entry per CDR3 protein. The repertoire holds about 190,000 distinct CDR3 sequences, with about 15% as singletons. This clonotype was recorded a few times. Its target is unknown. Trimming removed 3 bases from V and 2 bases from J; junction bases left unmatched: 8. This CDR3 region has 16 residues. Germline CDR1 is SGDLS and CDR2 is YYNGEE. The sequences come from CD8+ T cells sorted from PBMCs, collected more than 4 days after vaccination. This receptor was obtained from a man aged 45-65 years who received an inactivated influenza vaccine. The V and J genes are TRBV9 and TRBJ2-1, with TRBD2 identical over 7 bases. The DNA of the CDR3 is TGTGCCAGCAGCGACGGTTCCCTAGCGGCCTACAATGAGCAGTTCTTC. As protein: CASSDGSLAAYNEQFF.